This T cell receptor beta chain emerged from a study of shared clonotypes between healthy human individuals. In the study overall: With ages of 18 to 49, the donors were two women and three men.

TCRdb's copy holds only in-frame clones and misses some; the assay was immunoSEQ multiplex PCR. Among 2,500,000 or so clones listed, roughly 92% were seen once. Germline V gives CDR1 SGHVS, CDR2 FNYEAQ. Trimming took 1 base from V and 3 from J, leaving 12 bases between them. CDR3 length: 16 residues. This rearrangement joins TRBV7-6 to TRBJ2-2; D is possibly TRBD1 (6 bases). The material sequenced was naive CD4+ T cells from PBMCs. The subset was: CD45RA+ positively selected. The clonotype originates from a man aged 18 to 29 in good health. Some clones in this sample may be carry-over from other donors' samples. The CDR3 spells CASSLGRGRYTGELFF. The CDR3 DNA is TGTGCCAGCAGCTTAGGCAGGGGACGGTACACCGGGGAGCTGTTTTTT.